This passage covers 12 T cell receptor beta chains from one sample sequenced in a study of T-cell memory formation after mild COVID-19. TCRdb re-called the 5' RACE reads with MiXCR, one entry per CDR3 protein. The table lists 200,000 to 300,000 distinct CDR3 sequences, 15% to 19% of them singletons, with 2% to 2.5% in the top ten. The source material was PBMCs or a T cell subset sorted from them (not recorded which). These receptors all stem from an adult woman who had mild COVID-19 (a few samples of this study predate the infection). Cell type and time point are not known.

This clonotype came up a few times. The chain joins TRBV9 to TRBJ1-3; possibly TRBD1 for D (6 bases). The CDR3 runs 15 residues. CDR1 and CDR2 from the germline V gene are SGDLS and YYNGEE. The V gene lost 3 bases and the J gene lost 7 bases, with 17 bases spanning the gap. CDR3 region: CASSERFGGPNTIYF. The DNA for the CDR3 is TGTGCCAGCAGCGAGCGCTTCGGGGGGCCGAACACCATATATTTT.

The chain employs TRBV20-1 and TRBJ2-3, with D perhaps TRBD2 (5 bases). Per germline, CDR1 DFQATT and CDR2 SNEGSKA (reference sequence). V shed 7 bases and J shed 0 bases, with 14 bases lying between them. The CDR3 has 14 residues. This CDR3 is CSGKRIPSTDTQYF. DNA for the CDR3: TGCAGTGGAAAGCGGATACCTAGCACAGATACGCAGTATTTT.

This clonotype was detected a few times. The V call is TRBV5-5, the J call TRBJ2-7; TRBD1 is a possible D gene (5 bases). Germline V CDR1 and CDR2: SGHKS, YYEKEE (reference sequence). Between the trimmed V and J ends, which lost 3 bases and 3 bases, there was a span of 13 bases. There are 14 residues in the CDR3. CDR3 in amino acids: CASSSQWGGYEQYF. DNA for the CDR3: TGTGCCAGCAGCTCGCAATGGGGCGGCTACGAGCAGTACTTC.

V is TRBV7-2 and J is TRBJ2-7; D remains ambiguous. This CDR3 has 15 residues. CDR1 is SGHTA and CDR2 is FQGNSA in the germline V gene. Trimming removed 1 base from V and 0 bases from J, with 10 bases in between. Here the CDR3 reads CASSLGTTSSYEQYF. CDR3 nucleotides: TGTGCCAGCAGCTTAGGGACCACGAGCTCCTACGAGCAGTACTTC.

This chain connects TRBV5-1 to TRBJ2-5, with TRBD1 identical over 11 bases. J was trimmed by 4 bases and V by 4 bases; bases with no gene match: 6. Germline CDR1 and CDR2: SGHRS and YFSETQ. There are 15 residues in the CDR3. The CDR3 sequence: CASSMGQGEAETQYF. The CDR3 nucleotides are TGCGCCAGCAGCATGGGACAGGGGGAGGCAGAGACCCAGTACTTC.

The rearrangement uses TRBV20-1 and TRBJ2-1; D gene unclear. In germline, CDR1 is DFQATT, CDR2 SNEGSKA (reference sequence). The CDR3 contains 14 residues. Deletions cut 2 bases from V and 1 base from J, with 9 bases between. The chain's CDR3 is CSARRPGSYNEQFF. For the CDR3, the DNA is TGCAGTGCTAGACGGCCCGGTTCCTACAATGAGCAGTTCTTC.

This clonotype was seen a handful of times. The CDR3 DNA follows: TGTGCCAGCAGCGCCCAGGAGTATTCCTACGAGCAGTACTTC. As protein: CASSAQEYSYEQYF. This chain links TRBV7-6 with TRBJ2-7; D is unresolved. This CDR3 has 14 amino acids. Germline V gives CDR1 SGHVS, CDR2 FNYEAQ. The V gene lost 5 bases and the J gene lost 1 base, with 12 bases spanning the gap.

This clonotype has a handful of counts. CDR3 DNA: TGTGCCAGCAGCAATGACAGGCGAAAAAACTATGGCTACACCTTC. It specifies CASSNDRRKNYGYTF. The chain recombines TRBV6-6 with TRBJ1-2, with D tentatively TRBD1 (6 bases). CDR3 length: 15 residues. The V gene's germline CDR1 is MNHNY and CDR2 SVGAGI (reference sequence). The V end lost 6 bases, the J end lost 2 bases, and 16 bases lay between the germline ends.

A few counts support this clonotype. This sequence joins TRBV20-1 and TRBJ2-7; perhaps TRBD1 as D (6 bases). From germline, CDR1 is DFQATT and CDR2 SNEGSKA (reference sequence). The CDR3 spans 15 residues. V gave up 0 bases and J gave up 6 bases, with 18 bases separating them. CDR3 bases: TGCAGTGCTAGAGATGTTTCCGGACAGAATGTCGAGCAGTACTTC. This codes for CSARDVSGQNVEQYF.

Worth noting for this clonotype: An end of the junction differs from the germline gene, which may be a read error. The chain is built from TRBV29-1 and TRBJ2-7; D call uncertain. The CDR3 loop spans 10 amino acids. Per germline, CDR1 SQVTM and CDR2 ANQGSEA. CDR3: CSVEDQVVTF. The CDR3 region has the DNA TGCAGCGTTGAAGATCAGGTGGTTACCTTC.

The chain combines TRBV27 with TRBJ1-1; D might be TRBD1 (6 bases). V lost 0 bases, J lost 4 bases, and 12 bases lay in between. CDR3 length equals 15 residues. CDR1 and CDR2 from the germline V gene are MNHEY and SMNVEV (reference sequence). DNA of the CDR3: TGTGCCAGCAGTTTATCTCCAGGGGCAGGCACTGAAGCTTTCTTT. Translation: CASSLSPGAGTEAFF.

This clonotype was counted between two and nine times. V gene TRBV7-2 combines with J gene TRBJ1-2; TRBD1 matches 7 bases. V shed 1 base and J 0 bases; nucleotides not matched to a gene: 5. Germline values: CDR1 SGHTA, CDR2 FQGNSA. The CDR3 is made up of 16 amino acids. The CDR3: CASSLESGQSNYGYTF. The CDR3, as DNA: TGTGCCAGCAGCTTAGAGTCGGGACAGTCTAACTATGGCTACACCTTC.